One and the same sample provided the 24 T cell receptor beta chains below, sequenced in a study of breast tumors, draining lymph nodes, adjacent tissues. TCRdb processed the multiplex PCR reads anew with MiXCR; each CDR3 protein has one entry. The sample records 150,000 to 200,000 distinct CDR3 sequences, 30% to 35% being singletons. Samples came from axillary lymph nodes draining the breast cancer. What was sequenced was axillary lymph node tissue. The receptors derive from a female donor with breast cancer. Some clones in this sample may be carry-over from other donors' samples.

There are many counts of this clonotype. The rearrangement uses TRBV19 and TRBJ1-5; a possible D gene is TRBD1 (5 bases). Germline CDR1 is LNHDA and CDR2 is SQIVND (reference sequence). V shed 7 bases and J shed 3 bases, with 16 bases lying between them. CDR3 length: 15 residues. CDR3 DNA sequence: TGTGCCAGTACCTCTAGGGGAAGTTACAATCAGCCCCAGCATTTT. This sequence encodes CASTSRGSYNQPQHF.

With respect to this clonotype: Here the CDR3 omits its conserved ending phenylalanine or tryptophan, so a read error is the likely source. The chain couples TRBV10-3 to TRBJ1-2; the D is unclear. Trimming cost V 2 bases and J 4 bases, with 11 bases left between them. This CDR3 is built from 14 residues. The germline CDR1 and CDR2 sequences are ENHRY and SYGVKD. CDR3 nucleotides: TGTGCCATCAGTGAGGGAACAGAGACCTATGGCTACACCTCC. Translating it yields CAISEGTETYGYTS.

This clonotype was counted many times. The rearrangement joins TRBV19 to TRBJ1-3; 8 nucleotides match TRBD1. The V gene's germline CDR1 is LNHDA and CDR2 SQIVND (reference sequence). J lost 2 bases, V lost 7 bases, and 4 bases had no gene match. This CDR3 contains 14 residues. The chain's CDR3 is CASTTQGAGNTIYF. The CDR3 nucleotides are TGTGCCAGTACTACACAGGGGGCTGGAAACACCATATATTTT.

This chain links TRBV12-3 or TRBV12-4 with TRBJ2-3; 10 nucleotides agree with TRBD2. This CDR3 region has 19 residues. V lost 8 bases, J lost 3 bases, and 20 bases stayed unmatched. CDR3 protein: CASVLPLSSGGGGTDTQYF. CDR3 in DNA: TGTGCCAGCGTCCTTCCTCTCTCTAGCGGGGGTGGAGGGACAGATACGCAGTATTTT.

This clonotype was seen many times. The chain combines TRBV5-1 with TRBJ1-2, with D maybe TRBD1 (6 bases). The V gene lost 4 bases and the J gene lost 4 bases, with 14 bases spanning the gap. CDR3 length: 14 residues. CDR1 and CDR2 (germline): SGHRS, YFSETQ. CDR3 coding DNA: TGCGCCAGCAGCAGCCGACAGGCTACCTATGGCTACACCTTC. Residues: CASSSRQATYGYTF.

The rearrangement links TRBV18 to TRBJ2-1; maybe TRBD2 (6 bases). Germline-derived CDR1 and CDR2 are KGHSH and LQKENI. CDR3 length: 14 residues. The V end was cut by 5 bases, the J end by 4 bases, with 12 bases between. The CDR3 nucleotides are TGTGCCAGCTCAGGAGGGACCCTTTACAATGAGCAGTTCTTC. As protein: CASSGGTLYNEQFF.

This clonotype was observed at least ten times. This chain links TRBV10-3 with TRBJ2-5; 7 bases line up with TRBD1. The germline CDR1 and CDR2 sequences are ENHRY and SYGVKD. The CDR3 consists of 13 residues. V shed 4 bases and J 2 bases; nucleotides not matched to a gene: 1. The CDR3 bases are TGTGCCATCAGTGCGGGACAGCAAGAGACCCAGTACTTC. It is translated as CAISAGQQETQYF.

The table lists this clonotype with a few counts. With a much larger clone just one base away, this may be a read error. The chain is built from TRBV9 and TRBJ1-2; D possibly corresponds to TRBD1 (5 bases). This CDR3 has 15 amino acids. The germline V gene has CDR1 SGDLS and CDR2 YYNGEE. The CDR3 loop reads CASSVTQTDVPGSTF. The CDR3 DNA is TGTGCCAGCAGCGTGACCCAGACAGACGTGCCTGGCTCCACCTTC.

This clonotype was seen ten or more times. The chain carries TRBV7-3 and TRBJ2-7; 8 bases agree with TRBD2. This CDR3 comprises 15 residues. Germline V lookup: CDR1 SGHTA, CDR2 FQGTGA. The J segment lost 4 bases and the V segment lost 3 bases, leaving 8 bases of the junction unmatched. CDR3 protein: CASSFQGGRLYEQYF. CDR3 DNA: TGTGCCAGCAGCTTCCAGGGCGGGAGGTTATACGAGCAGTACTTC.

This clonotype has only a few counts. This chain joins TRBV30 and TRBJ1-1; D is ambiguous. This CDR3 contains 15 residues. Germline assignment: CDR1 GTSNPN and CDR2 SVGIG (reference sequence). Between the trimmed V and J ends, which lost 2 bases and 4 bases, there was a span of 17 bases. CDR3 amino acids: CAWSPGLDFSTEAFF. CDR3 DNA sequence: TGTGCCTGGAGTCCCGGGTTGGATTTTTCCACTGAAGCTTTCTTT. The full variable domain, in which reference TRBV30 and TRBJ1-1 provide the parts outside the CDR3, is SQTIHQWPATLVQPVGSPLSLECTVEGTSNPNLYWYRQAAGRGLQLLFYSVGIGQISSEVPQNLSASRPQDRQFILSSKKLLLSDSGFYLCAWSPGLDFSTEAFFGQGTRLTVV.

Note on this clonotype: A read error may explain this, as a much larger clone is one base away. The missing conserved phenylalanine or tryptophan at the end of this CDR3 makes a read error likely. The J gene is TRBJ2-1, the V gene TRBV14; no definite D call. The V end lost 2 bases, the J end lost 9 bases, and 11 bases lay between the germline ends. CDR1 is SGHDN and CDR2 is FVKESK in the germline V gene. This CDR3 contains 13 residues. The CDR3 loop is CASSQQPVGEQFS. CDR3 DNA sequence: TGTGCCAGCAGCCAACAGCCGGTGGGTGAGCAGTTCTCC.

In this sample, this clonotype turned up many times. The gene calls are TRBV12-3 or TRBV12-4 and TRBJ2-2, with 7 bases that match TRBD1. V was clipped by 7 bases and J by 6 bases; unmatched bases: 5. This CDR3 is built from 13 residues. DNA for the CDR3: TGTGCCAGCACCTTGACAGGGCCCGGGGAGCTGTTTTTT. Translating gives CASTLTGPGELFF.

The chain joins TRBV2 to TRBJ2-2, with 15 bases matching TRBD2. This CDR3 is 20 amino acids long. CDR1 and CDR2 from the germline V gene are SNHLY and FYNNEI. The V segment lost 8 bases and the J segment 6 bases; nucleotides outside the gene matches: 19. The CDR3 DNA follows: TGTGCCAGCGCGGGACTAGCGGGGGGCTCCACCGGGTCACGAGCCGGGGAGCTGTTTTTT. As protein: CASAGLAGGSTGSRAGELFF.

This clonotype was detected only a few times. A read error may be the cause here, since a much bigger clone is one base away. The chain links TRBV5-6 to TRBJ1-5, with unresolved D. Between the trimmed V and J ends, which lost 1 base and 3 bases, there was a span of 8 bases. The CDR3 runs 14 residues. In germline, CDR1 is SGHDT, CDR2 YYEEEE. As DNA, the CDR3 is TGTGCCAGCAGCTTGAAGAATACCAATCAGCCCCAGCATTTT. Amino acids: CASSLKNTNQPQHF.

This clonotype was seen more than once but under ten times. The junction shows a germline mismatch at one end, possibly a read error. The chain employs TRBV2 and TRBJ2-6; TRBD2 matches 7 bases. This CDR3 region has 12 residues. Per the germline V gene, CDR1 is SNHLY and CDR2 is FYNNEI. DNA for the CDR3: TGTGCCAGCAGTAGCGGGGTCAACGTCCTGACTTTC. Translation gives CASSSGVNVLTF. The full variable domain, rest sourced from reference TRBV2 and TRBJ2-6, is EPEVTQTPSHQVTQMGQEVILRCVPISNHLYFYWYRQILGQKVEFLVSFYNNEISEKSEIFDDQFSVERPDGSNFTLKIRSTKLEDSAMYFCASSSGVNVLTFGAGSRLTVL.

This clonotype has more than one count but fewer than ten. Given a much more abundant clone one base away, this may be a read error. The genes are TRBV7-2 and TRBJ2-5, with D perhaps TRBD1 (6 bases). The CDR3 covers 15 residues. Germline V gene lookup returns CDR1 SGHTA and CDR2 FQGNSA. CDR3 bases: TGTGCCAGCAGCCCGATTCCAGGACAGCAAGAGACCCAGCACTTC. Encoded protein: CASSPIPGQQETQHF.

V is TRBV20-1 and J is TRBJ2-3; D possibly matches TRBD1 or TRBD2 (5 bases each). The CDR3 runs 17 residues. The V gene lost 6 bases and the J gene lost 2 bases, with 24 bases spanning the gap. Germline V CDR1 and CDR2: DFQATT, SNEGSKA (reference sequence). CDR3 DNA sequence: TGCAGTGCCACCAGCAGAGGTTCGGGGCCCACCACAGATACGCAGTATTTT. Amino acid sequence: CSATSRGSGPTTDTQYF.

As for this clonotype: This could be a read error, since a much larger clone is one nucleotide away. The chain is built from TRBV5-4 and TRBJ2-7, with D perhaps matching TRBD2 (7 bases). Deletions cut 3 bases from V and 1 base from J, with 11 bases between. The CDR3 contains 14 residues. CDR1 is SGHNT, CDR2 YYREEE, per germline (reference sequence). As DNA, the CDR3 is TGTGCCAGCAGCTGGGGGGGGGCGTCCTACGAGCAGTACTTC. Residues: CASSWGGASYEQYF.

This clonotype showed up many times. The chain carries TRBV30 and TRBJ2-2; no clear D gene. The CDR3 length is 14 residues. V gave up 0 bases and J gave up 1 base, with 6 bases separating them. Per germline, CDR1 GTSNPN and CDR2 SVGIG (reference sequence). The CDR3 protein is CAWSVQQNTGELFF. CDR3 coding DNA: TGTGCCTGGAGTGTACAGCAGAACACCGGGGAGCTGTTTTTT.

In regard to this clonotype: This could be a read error, since a much larger clone is one nucleotide away. This sequence joins TRBV6-5 and TRBJ1-5; D unclear. CDR1 is MNHEY and CDR2 is SVGAGI in the germline V gene. The V gene lost 5 bases and the J gene lost 5 bases, with 10 bases spanning the gap. CDR3 length equals 13 residues. In DNA form, the CDR3 reads TGTGCCAGCAGTCTCGGATATCATCAGCCCCAGCATTTT. The encoded protein is CASSLGYHQPQHF.

On this clonotype itself: The conserved phenylalanine or tryptophan is not found at the CDR3 terminus, so this likely reflects a read error. It is unclear where the CDR3 begins or ends on the DNA, so no DNA is shown, and the CDR3 is as TCRdb lists it. V is TRBV25-1 and J is TRBJ2-6; the table's D gene call, TRBD1, was not cross checked with the DNA. Germline V gene data show CDR1 as MGHDK and CDR2 as SYGVNS. The CDR3 adds up to 19 amino acids, both ends counted. The CDR3 loop reads CASSEYRGARDLGATSLLS.

In regard to this clonotype: A much larger clonotype is one base distant, so this may be a read error. The V call is TRBV11-2, the J call TRBJ2-2; maybe TRBD2 (6 bases). The V gene lost 5 bases and the J gene lost 6 bases, with 16 bases spanning the gap. Germline loops: CDR1 SGHAT, CDR2 FQNNGV. This CDR3 is 15 amino acids long. This chain's CDR3 is CASSIPAPGAGELFF. Here the CDR3 DNA reads TGTGCCAGCAGCATCCCGGCCCCGGGGGCCGGGGAGCTGTTTTTT.

This clonotype has just a few counts. The chain has TRBV6-2 or TRBV6-3 and TRBJ1-5; weak D call: TRBD1 (5 bases). The CDR3 sequence is 14 residues long. Trimming shortened V by 2 bases and J by 8 bases, and 13 bases separated the two germline ends. The germline V gene encodes CDR1 MNHEY and CDR2 SVGEGT. The CDR3 sequence: CASSYIGDFEPQHF. The CDR3, as DNA: TGTGCCAGCAGTTACATAGGGGATTTTGAGCCCCAGCATTTT.

This clonotype has ten or more counts. This chain links TRBV7-9 with TRBJ1-5; no reliable D call. The germline V gene encodes CDR1 SEHNR and CDR2 FQNEAQ (reference sequence). This CDR3 comprises 16 residues. V was cut by 1 base and J by 3 bases, with 13 bases left in between. The CDR3 sequence is CASSLGSQPINQPQHF. The CDR3 coding sequence is TGTGCCAGCAGCTTAGGGTCACAGCCGATCAATCAGCCCCAGCATTTT.